This paragraph covers one T cell receptor (beta chain) sequence. Its antigen is still unknown. With a J-beta primer mix and a sample-barcoded 5' primer, a second PCR ran about 7 to 12 cycles. Every cDNA molecule carried a tag from a template-switch adaptor bearing 12 random nucleotides. TCRdb fed the 5' RACE reads into MiXCR, producing one record per CDR3 protein. The sample lists fewer than 2 million distinct CDR3 sequences; approximately 40% were seen once. The donors, all healthy, were Caucasians living in Russia, aged roughly 6 to 100. The data are from a study of blood T cells in healthy people across ages. Study-level results: More naive CD4+ cells and higher diversity marked long-lived donors relative to aged donors. Estimates based on one million T cells were treated as lower bounds.

Sequenced material: blood. This clonotype was sampled from a human donor in good health.

The CDR3 bases are TGTGCCAGCAGTTCTACAGGACAGGAAGGGACCCAGTACTTC. As protein: CASSSTGQEGTQYF. The chain recombines TRBV6-6 with TRBJ2-7; 7 nucleotides align to TRBD1. The end of the DNA fits TRBJ2-5 better, so the J call may be wrong. Germline assignment: CDR1 MNHNY and CDR2 SVGAGI (reference sequence). The CDR3 length is 14 residues.